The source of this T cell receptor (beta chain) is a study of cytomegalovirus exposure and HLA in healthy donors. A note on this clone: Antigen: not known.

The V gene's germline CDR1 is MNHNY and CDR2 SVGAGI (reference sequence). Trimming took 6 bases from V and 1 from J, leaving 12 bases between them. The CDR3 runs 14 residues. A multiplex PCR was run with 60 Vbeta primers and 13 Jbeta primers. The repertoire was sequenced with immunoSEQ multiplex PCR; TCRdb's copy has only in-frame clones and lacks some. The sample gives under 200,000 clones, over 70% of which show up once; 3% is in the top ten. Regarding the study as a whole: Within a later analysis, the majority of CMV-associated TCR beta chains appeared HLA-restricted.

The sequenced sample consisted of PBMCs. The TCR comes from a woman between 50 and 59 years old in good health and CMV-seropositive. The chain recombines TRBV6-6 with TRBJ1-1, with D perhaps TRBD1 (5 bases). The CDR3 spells CASRKGQGNTEAFF. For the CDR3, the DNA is TGTGCCAGCAGGAAGGGGCAGGGGAACACTGAAGCTTTCTTT.